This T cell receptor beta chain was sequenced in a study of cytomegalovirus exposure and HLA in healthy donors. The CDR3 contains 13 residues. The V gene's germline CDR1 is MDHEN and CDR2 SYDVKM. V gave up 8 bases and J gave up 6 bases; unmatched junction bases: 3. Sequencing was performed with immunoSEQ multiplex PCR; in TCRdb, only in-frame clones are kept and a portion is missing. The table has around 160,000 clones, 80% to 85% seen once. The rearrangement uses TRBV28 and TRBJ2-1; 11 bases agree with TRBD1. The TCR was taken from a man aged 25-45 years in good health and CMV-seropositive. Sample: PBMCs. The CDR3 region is CASGQGAGNEQFF. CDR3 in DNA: TGTGCCAGCGGACAGGGGGCAGGCAATGAGCAGTTCTTC.